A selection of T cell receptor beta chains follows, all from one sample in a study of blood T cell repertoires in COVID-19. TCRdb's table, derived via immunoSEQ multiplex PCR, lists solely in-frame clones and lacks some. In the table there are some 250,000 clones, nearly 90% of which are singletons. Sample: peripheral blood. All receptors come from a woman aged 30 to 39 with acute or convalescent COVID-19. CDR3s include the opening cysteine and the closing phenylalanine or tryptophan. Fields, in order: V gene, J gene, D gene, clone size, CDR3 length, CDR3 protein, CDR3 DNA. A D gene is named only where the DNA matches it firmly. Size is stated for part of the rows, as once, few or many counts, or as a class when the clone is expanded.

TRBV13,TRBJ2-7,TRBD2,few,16,CASSPRGRAYLYEQYF,TGTGCCAGCAGCCCTCGCGGGAGGGCCTACTTATACGAGCAGTACTTC
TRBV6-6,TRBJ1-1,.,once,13,CATQDTVNTEAFF,TGTGCCACCCAGGACACTGTTAACACTGAAGCTTTCTTT
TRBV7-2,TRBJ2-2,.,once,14,CASDRGGTTGELFF,TGTGCCAGTGATAGGGGCGGGACCACCGGGGAGCTGTTTTTT
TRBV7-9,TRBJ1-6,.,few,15,CASSLAVRLNSPLHF,TGTGCCAGCAGCTTAGCGGTCAGACTGAATTCACCCCTCCACTTT
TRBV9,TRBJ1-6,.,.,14,CASSETTLGSPLHF,TGTGCCAGCAGCGAAACTACATTGGGTTCACCCCTCCACTTT
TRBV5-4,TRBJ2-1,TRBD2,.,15,CASSLKREVYNEQFF,TGTGCCAGCAGCCTAAAGCGGGAGGTCTACAATGAGCAGTTCTTC
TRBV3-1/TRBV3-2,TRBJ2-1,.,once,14,CASSQVGRGDEQFF,TGTGCCAGCAGCCAAGTAGGGCGGGGAGATGAGCAGTTCTTC
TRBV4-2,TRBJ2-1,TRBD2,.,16,CASSQDGLAGANEQFF,TGTGCCAGCAGCCAAGACGGACTAGCGGGAGCCAATGAGCAGTTCTTC
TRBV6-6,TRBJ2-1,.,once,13,CASSYSTTREQFF,TGTGCCAGCAGTTACTCGACGACTCGTGAGCAGTTCTTC
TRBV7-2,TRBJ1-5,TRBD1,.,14,CASSRDRGGQPQHF,TGTGCCAGCAGTCGAGACAGGGGAGGCCAGCCCCAGCATTTT
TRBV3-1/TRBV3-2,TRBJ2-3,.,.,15,CASRLGLGGADTQYF,TGTGCCAGCAGGCTAGGGTTAGGAGGGGCAGATACGCAGTATTTT
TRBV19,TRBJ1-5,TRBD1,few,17,CASSTGTGRLSNQPQHF,TGTGCCAGTAGTACGGGGACAGGGCGCCTTAGCAATCAGCCCCAGCATTTT
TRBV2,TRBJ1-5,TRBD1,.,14,CASIRDRGVQPQHF,TGTGCCAGCATAAGGGACAGGGGGGTTCAGCCCCAGCATTTT
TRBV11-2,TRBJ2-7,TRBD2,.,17,CASSLDRAGDSSYEQYF,TGTGCCAGCAGCTTAGATCGGGCGGGAGACTCCTCCTACGAGCAGTACTTC
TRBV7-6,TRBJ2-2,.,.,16,CASSLGGRGTTGELFF,TGTGCCAGCAGCTTAGGGGGTCGCGGGACCACCGGGGAGCTGTTTTTT
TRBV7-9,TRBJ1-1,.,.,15,CASSPVQGVRTEAFF,TGTGCCAGCAGCCCCGTCCAGGGTGTAAGGACTGAAGCTTTCTTT
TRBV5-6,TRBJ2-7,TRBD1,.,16,CASSLTTTGEAYEQYF,TGTGCCAGCAGCTTAACCACGACAGGGGAAGCCTACGAGCAGTACTTC
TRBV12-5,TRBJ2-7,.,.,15,CASAPARDPSYEQYF,TGTGCTAGTGCCCCTGCCAGGGATCCTTCCTACGAGCAGTACTTC
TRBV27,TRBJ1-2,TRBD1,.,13,CASSLWTGNGYTF,TGTGCCAGCAGTTTATGGACAGGGAACGGCTACACCTTC
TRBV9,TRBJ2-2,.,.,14,CASSGGLGTGELFF,TGTGCCAGCAGCGGGGGACTCGGCACCGGAGAGCTGTTTTTT
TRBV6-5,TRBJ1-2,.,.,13,CASSYTGSYGYTF,TGTGCCAGCAGTTACACAGGATCGTATGGCTACACCTTC
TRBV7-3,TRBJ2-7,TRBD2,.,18,CASSLGIGLAGGGATKYF,TGTGCCAGCAGCTTAGGGATCGGACTAGCGGGAGGGGGCGCTACAAAGTACTTC
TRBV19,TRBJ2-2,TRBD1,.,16,CASLGVRGGYPGELFF,TGTGCCAGTCTCGGTGTGAGAGGGGGCTATCCCGGGGAGCTGTTTTTT
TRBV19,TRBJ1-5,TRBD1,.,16,CASGTGGARSNQPQHF,TGTGCCAGCGGGACAGGGGGCGCTCGGAGCAATCAGCCCCAGCATTTT
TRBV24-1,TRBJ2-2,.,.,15,CATSDTTINTGELFF,TGTGCCACCAGTGATACAACAATTAACACCGGGGAGCTGTTTTTT
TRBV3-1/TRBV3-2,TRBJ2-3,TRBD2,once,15,CASSLLAGGPDTQYF,TGTGCCAGCAGCCTTCTAGCGGGAGGACCAGATACGCAGTATTTT
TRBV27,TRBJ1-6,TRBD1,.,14,CASRRDRGASPLHF,TGTGCCAGCAGAAGGGACAGGGGGGCTTCACCCCTCCACTTT
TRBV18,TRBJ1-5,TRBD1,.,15,CASSPGQGINQPQHF,TGTGCCAGCTCACCGGGACAGGGTATCAATCAGCCCCAGCATTTT
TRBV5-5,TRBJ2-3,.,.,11,CASSLTDTQYF,TGTGCCAGCAGCCTCACAGATACGCAGTATTTT
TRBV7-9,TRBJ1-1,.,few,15,CASSSRSGGGTEAFF,TGTGCCAGCAGCTCCAGAAGCGGGGGCGGCACTGAAGCTTTCTTT
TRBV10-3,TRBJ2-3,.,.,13,CAISGGVTDTQYF,TGTGCCATCAGTGGGGGGGTCACAGATACGCAGTATTTT
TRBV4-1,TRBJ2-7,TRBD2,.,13,CASSGLADYEQYF,TGCGCCAGCTCCGGACTAGCGGATTACGAGCAGTACTTC
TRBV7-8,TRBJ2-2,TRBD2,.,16,CASSLGAGSNTGELFF,TGTGCCAGCAGCTTAGGAGCGGGGTCCAACACCGGGGAGCTGTTTTTT
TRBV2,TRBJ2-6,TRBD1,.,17,CASMGDRGTSGANVLTF,TGTGCCAGCATGGGGGACAGGGGAACCTCTGGGGCCAACGTCCTGACTTTC
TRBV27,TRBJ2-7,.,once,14,CASSSGIRSYEQYF,TGTGCCAGCAGTTCAGGAATTCGCTCCTACGAGCAGTACTTC
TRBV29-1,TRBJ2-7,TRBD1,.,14,CSVGGTGGNYEQYF,TGCAGCGTCGGTGGGACAGGGGGAAACTACGAGCAGTACTTC
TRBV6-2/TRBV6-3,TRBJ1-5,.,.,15,CASSKYSGRVQPQHF,TGTGCCAGCAGCAAGTATTCGGGGAGGGTTCAGCCCCAGCATTTT
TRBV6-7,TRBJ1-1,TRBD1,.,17,CASSYAYRGREDTEAFF,TGTGCCAGCAGTTACGCTTACAGGGGGCGGGAGGACACTGAAGCTTTCTTT
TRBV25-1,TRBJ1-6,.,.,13,CASSRKSNSPLHF,TGTGCCAGCAGCAGAAAATCCAATTCACCCCTCCACTTT
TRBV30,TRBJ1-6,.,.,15,CAWTQPRGSYSPLHF,TGTGCCTGGACCCAACCCCGGGGGAGTTATTCACCCCTCCACTTT
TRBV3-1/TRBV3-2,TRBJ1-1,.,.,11,CASSLQGSAFF,TGTGCCAGCAGCCTACAGGGAAGCGCTTTCTTT
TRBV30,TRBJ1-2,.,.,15,CAWSVTGARNYGYTF,TGTGCCTGGAGTGTGACTGGGGCGCGGAACTATGGCTACACCTTC
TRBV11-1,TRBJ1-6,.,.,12,CASSWANSPLHF,TGTGCCAGCAGCTGGGCCAATTCACCCCTCCACTTT
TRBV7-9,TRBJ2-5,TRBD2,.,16,CASSLEGLAGRETQYF,TGTGCCAGCAGCCTAGAAGGACTAGCGGGAAGGGAGACCCAGTACTTC
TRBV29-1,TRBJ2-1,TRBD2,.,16,CSVEDTGTSRYNEQFF,TGCAGCGTTGAAGACACCGGGACTAGCAGGTACAATGAGCAGTTCTTC
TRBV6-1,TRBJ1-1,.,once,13,CASSEVRGTEAFF,TGTGCCAGCAGTGAAGTAAGGGGAACTGAAGCTTTCTTT
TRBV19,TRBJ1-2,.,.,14,CASSRQTSNYGYTF,TGTGCCAGTAGTAGACAGACTTCCAACTATGGCTACACCTTC
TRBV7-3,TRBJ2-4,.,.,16,CASSTRTLKAKNIQYF,TGTGCCAGCAGCACTCGGACACTAAAGGCCAAAAACATTCAGTACTTC
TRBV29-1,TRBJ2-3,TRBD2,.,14,CSVERLAGADTQYF,TGCAGCGTTGAGAGGCTAGCGGGGGCAGATACGCAGTATTTT
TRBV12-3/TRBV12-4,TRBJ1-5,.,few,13,CASSAKRRQPQHF,TGTGCCAGCAGTGCTAAGCGTAGGCAGCCCCAGCATTTT
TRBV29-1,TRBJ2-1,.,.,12,CSVEDPSVGQFF,TGCAGCGTTGAAGATCCTAGCGTCGGGCAGTTCTTC